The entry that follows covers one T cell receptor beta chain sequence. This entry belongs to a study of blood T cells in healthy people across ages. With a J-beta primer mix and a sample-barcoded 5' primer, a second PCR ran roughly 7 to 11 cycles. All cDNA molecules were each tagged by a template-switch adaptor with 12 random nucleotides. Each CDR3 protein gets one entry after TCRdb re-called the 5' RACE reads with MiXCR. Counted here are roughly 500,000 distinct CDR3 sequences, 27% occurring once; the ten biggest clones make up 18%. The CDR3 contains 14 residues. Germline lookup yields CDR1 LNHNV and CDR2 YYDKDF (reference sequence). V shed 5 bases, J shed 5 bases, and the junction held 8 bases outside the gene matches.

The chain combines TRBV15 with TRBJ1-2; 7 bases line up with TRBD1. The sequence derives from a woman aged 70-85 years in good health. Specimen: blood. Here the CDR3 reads CATSPRDSEYGYTF. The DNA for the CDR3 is TGTGCCACCAGCCCCCGGGACAGCGAATATGGCTACACCTTC.